A single T cell receptor (beta chain) is shown here with its context. Its antigen remains unidentified. It was after around 10 days of culture that CD4+ T cells were isolated. Profiling relied on immunoSEQ multiplex PCR, and the TCRdb table lists in-frame clones only, not all of them. Of approximately 45,000 clones listed, approximately 81% are singletons. This entry comes from a study of vaccination effects on CD4 cells after COVID-19. Looking at the study overall: Antigen-specific CD4+ T cells were first expanded with viral peptide pools by the ViraFEST assay and only then sequenced.

Germline assignment: CDR1 MNHEY and CDR2 SVGEGT. The junction had 11 bases not matched to a gene; V was cut back by 4 bases and J by 8 bases. The CDR3 sequence is 16 residues long. This TCR derives from a human donor who had a prior SARS-CoV-2 infection. The sample consisted of CD4+ T cells from PBMCs cultured without peptide, taken before COVID-19 vaccination. V is TRBV6-2 or TRBV6-3 and J is TRBJ2-1; TRBD2 aligns across 10 bases. DNA of the CDR3: TGTGCCAGCAGTTTAAGGGCTAGCGGGAGTCGGGATGAGCAGTTCTTC. Translated: CASSLRASGSRDEQFF.